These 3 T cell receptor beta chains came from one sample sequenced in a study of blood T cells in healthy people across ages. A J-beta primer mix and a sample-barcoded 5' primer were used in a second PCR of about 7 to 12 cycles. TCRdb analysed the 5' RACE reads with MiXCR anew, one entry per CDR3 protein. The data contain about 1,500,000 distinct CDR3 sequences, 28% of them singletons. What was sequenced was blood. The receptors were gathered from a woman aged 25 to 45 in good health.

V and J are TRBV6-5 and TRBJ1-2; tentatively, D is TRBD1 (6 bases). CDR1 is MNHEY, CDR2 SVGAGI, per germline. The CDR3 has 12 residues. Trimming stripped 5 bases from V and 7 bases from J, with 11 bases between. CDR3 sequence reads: CASSPGDGGYTF. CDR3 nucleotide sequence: TGTGCCAGCAGTCCAGGGGATGGTGGCTACACCTTC.

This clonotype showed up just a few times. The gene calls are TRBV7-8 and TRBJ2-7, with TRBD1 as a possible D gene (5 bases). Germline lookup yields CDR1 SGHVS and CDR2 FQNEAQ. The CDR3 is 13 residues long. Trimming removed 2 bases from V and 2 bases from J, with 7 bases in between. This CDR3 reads CASSLIQAYEQYF. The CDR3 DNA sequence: TGTGCCAGCAGCTTAATACAGGCCTACGAGCAGTACTTC.

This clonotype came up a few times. The CDR3 coding sequence is TGTGCCTTGGGCCCCAGGCAAGATAATTCACCCCTCCACTTT. It yields the protein CALGPRQDNSPLHF. V usage is TRBV6-1 and J usage is TRBJ1-6; D is undetermined. The CDR3 contains 14 residues. Germline CDR1 is MNHNS and CDR2 is SASEGT. Trimming left V 11 bases short and J 5 bases short, with 16 bases between.